The 32 T cell receptor beta chains listed next were all sequenced from one sample in a study of regulatory T cells in long-lasting Graves disease. This sample's time point: newly diagnosed GD, antithyroid drugs for less than 3 months. The authors made the TCR library using RNA they extracted from PBMCs. Building of the TCR beta libraries involved iRepertoire HTBI primers and Arm-PCR of CDR3 regions. TCRdb recomputed calls from the multiplex PCR reads with MiXCR, one row per CDR3 protein. Among hundreds of thousands of distinct CDR3 sequences listed, 16% were seen once. The same data also went into a second study, on T cells in Graves' hyperthyroidism and ophthalmopathy.

The specimen comprised peripheral blood mononuclear cells (PBMCs), sampled at new diagnosis, from a patient treated with antithyroid drugs. These TCRs come from a woman between 25 and 40 years old with Graves disease.

This clonotype was counted a few times. A read error is possible here, since a much larger clone lies one base away. The chain combines TRBV29-1 with TRBJ2-7; tentative D call: TRBD1 (5 bases). V shed 6 bases and J shed 8 bases, with 14 bases lying between them. The CDR3 spans 11 residues. The germline V gene has CDR1 SQVTM and CDR2 ANQGSEA. CDR3 sequence: CSVETAHKQYF. The CDR3 DNA reads as TGCAGCGTAGAGACAGCCCACAAGCAGTACTTC.

This clonotype appeared many times. The chain uses TRBV5-1 and TRBJ2-1; D might be TRBD2 (6 bases). The CDR3 consists of 14 residues. Trimming cost V 4 bases and J 6 bases, with 14 bases left between them. Germline V gives CDR1 SGHRS, CDR2 YFSETQ. Here the CDR3 DNA reads TGCGCCAGCAGCCCCCGGACTAACGGCAATGAGCAGTTCTTC. This encodes CASSPRTNGNEQFF. Supplemented by reference TRBV5-1 and TRBJ2-1, the full variable domain reads KAGVTQTPRYLIKTRGQQVTLSCSPISGHRSVSWYQQTPGQGLQFLFEYFSETQRNKGNFPGRFSGRQFSNSRSEMNVSTLELGDSALYLCASSPRTNGNEQFFGPGTRLTVL.

This clonotype was seen many times. The rearrangement links TRBV28 to TRBJ2-3; 10 nucleotides match TRBD2. With 5 bases clipped from V and 0 bases from J, the junction kept 5 bases outside the gene matches. This CDR3 region has 16 residues. Germline V CDR1 and CDR2: MDHEN, SYDVKM. The CDR3 is CASSVGTSASTDTQYF. The CDR3 DNA sequence: TGTGCCAGCAGTGTCGGGACTAGCGCTAGCACAGATACGCAGTATTTT.

The gene calls are TRBV19 and TRBJ2-2; D uncertain. The length of the CDR3 is 13 residues. Germline assignment: CDR1 LNHDA and CDR2 SQIVND (reference sequence). The V and J ends lost 5 bases and 6 bases respectively, with 10 bases between them. The chain's CDR3 is CASSPLNAGELFF. CDR3 DNA sequence: TGTGCCAGTAGTCCCCTAAACGCCGGGGAGCTGTTTTTT.

This clonotype has ten or more counts. V gene TRBV6-1 combines with J gene TRBJ2-1; the match to TRBD2 covers 12 bases. The trim removed 6 bases at V and 2 bases at J, leaving 8 bases unmatched. This CDR3 is 17 amino acids long. CDR1 and CDR2 (germline): MNHNS, SASEGT. CDR3 DNA sequence: TGTGCCAGCAGGGGAGGGACTAGCGGGTCTACCTACAATGAGCAGTTCTTC. This encodes CASRGGTSGSTYNEQFF.

This clonotype was detected many times. V and J are TRBV7-9 and TRBJ1-1; perhaps TRBD1 as D (5 bases). Germline CDR1 reads SEHNR; CDR2 reads FQNEAQ (reference sequence). The V gene lost 4 bases and the J gene lost 3 bases, with 15 bases spanning the gap. The CDR3 has 15 amino acids. CDR3 sequence reads: CASSSGRDYYTEAFF. CDR3 nucleotide sequence: TGTGCCAGCAGCTCGGGGCGGGACTACTACACTGAAGCTTTCTTT.

This clonotype appeared a few times. The chain links TRBV11-2 to TRBJ2-7; 10 positions match TRBD1. The J segment lost 0 bases and the V segment lost 5 bases, leaving 13 bases of the junction unmatched. Germline values: CDR1 SGHAT, CDR2 FQNNGV. The CDR3 is made up of 18 amino acids. CDR3: CASSPGRTGGYISYEQYF. DNA for the CDR3: TGTGCCAGCAGCCCGGGGAGGACAGGGGGATATATCTCCTACGAGCAGTACTTC.

This chain links TRBV30 with TRBJ2-7; D gene unclear. Trimming took off 2 bases at V and 1 base at J, with 12 bases between the two ends. Germline assignment: CDR1 GTSNPN and CDR2 SVGIG (reference sequence). The CDR3 is 14 amino acids. CDR3 nucleotide sequence: TGTGCCTGGAGTTGGACGGCCCGGTCCTACGAGCAGTACTTC. As protein: CAWSWTARSYEQYF.

This clonotype has ten or more counts. This chain connects TRBV7-8 to TRBJ2-7; 9 nucleotides line up with TRBD1. The CDR3 contains 17 residues. CDR1 and CDR2 (germline): SGHVS, FQNEAQ. V gave up 2 bases and J gave up 2 bases; unmatched junction bases: 10. This CDR3 reads CASSLQGTGSLTYEQYF. Here the CDR3 DNA reads TGTGCCAGCAGCTTACAGGGGACAGGGTCCCTGACCTACGAGCAGTACTTC.

This clonotype was counted at least ten times. The chain has TRBV5-1 and TRBJ2-7; D is ambiguous. The V end lost 0 bases, the J end lost 7 bases, and 11 bases lay between the germline ends. This CDR3 is 13 amino acids long. Germline CDR1 is SGHRS and CDR2 is YFSETQ. CDR3 sequence (DNA): TGCGCCAGCAGCTTGGGTGAGGAGTGGGAGCAGTACTTC. Residues: CASSLGEEWEQYF.

On this clonotype itself: This may be a read error: a much more frequent sequence differs by one nucleotide. CDR3 protein: CASSRGSPYNEQYF. The CDR3 nucleotides are TGTGCCAGCAGTAGAGGGAGTCCCTACAATGAGCAGTACTTC. The chain combines TRBV27 with TRBJ2-7; possible D gene TRBD2, 5 bases. Germline CDR1 MNHEY, CDR2 SMNVEV (reference sequence). The germline V and J ends were trimmed by 5 bases and 7 bases, with 18 bases remaining between them. The CDR3 covers 14 residues.

This clonotype came up many times. The chain couples TRBV2 to TRBJ2-1; D is unclear. Trimming stripped 2 bases from V and 7 bases from J, with 15 bases between. This CDR3 contains 15 residues. Germline V CDR1 and CDR2: SNHLY, FYNNEI. The CDR3 loop is CASSEKKSWNNEQFF. The CDR3 DNA sequence: TGTGCCAGCAGTGAAAAAAAGTCCTGGAATAATGAGCAGTTCTTC.

This clonotype has a count of ten or more. CDR3 region: CAIFSPPEGYTF. The CDR3 DNA reads TGTGCCATCTTTTCCCCCCCAGAGGGCTACACCTTC. The J gene is TRBJ1-2, the V gene TRBV10-3; D is undetermined. The germline gives CDR1 ENHRY, CDR2 SYGVKD. V lost 8 bases to trimming and J lost 8 bases, with 15 bases between them. The CDR3 spans 12 residues.

This clonotype was seen repeatedly, ten times or more. The J gene is TRBJ2-3, the V gene TRBV13, with TRBD2 identical over 10 bases. J gave up 0 bases and V 2 bases, and 2 bases lay outside the gene matches. Germline V gene data show CDR1 as PRHDT and CDR2 as FYEKMQ (reference sequence). The CDR3 extends over 16 amino acids. In DNA, the CDR3 is TGTGCCAGCAGCTTAAAACTAGCGGGAAGCACAGATACGCAGTATTTT. As protein: CASSLKLAGSTDTQYF.

At least ten counts were recorded for this clonotype. The rearrangement uses TRBV4-2 and TRBJ2-1, with D perhaps TRBD1 (6 bases). Looked up from germline, CDR1 is LGHNA and CDR2 is YNFKEQ. CDR3 length equals 16 residues. V lost 4 bases and J 1 base, leaving 14 bases between the germline ends. Written as DNA, the CDR3 is TGTGCCAGCAGCCCGGGGACGAGGGGGTCCTACAATGAGCAGTTCTTC. The encoded protein is CASSPGTRGSYNEQFF.

This clonotype showed up just a few times. The chain links TRBV10-3 to TRBJ1-2; D gene unclear. The V gene lost 3 bases and the J gene lost 4 bases, with 12 bases spanning the gap. CDR3 length: 14 residues. Germline V CDR1 and CDR2: ENHRY, SYGVKD. This CDR3 reads CAISDQAGFYGYTF. For the CDR3, the DNA is TGTGCCATCAGTGATCAGGCAGGATTCTATGGCTACACCTTC.

This clonotype came up many times. The chain combines TRBV28 with TRBJ2-3; D not resolved. Germline V gene sequence: CDR1 MDHEN, CDR2 SYDVKM. Trimming removed 4 bases at V and 4 bases at J, with 15 bases between. The CDR3 length is 15 residues. CDR3 protein: CASSSVGPHADTQYF. In DNA, the CDR3 is TGTGCCAGCAGTTCCGTCGGACCTCACGCAGATACGCAGTATTTT.

This clonotype has at least ten counts. This chain joins TRBV28 and TRBJ2-7; D tentatively fits TRBD1 or TRBD2 (5 bases each). Trimming took off 4 bases at V and 3 bases at J, with 13 bases between the two ends. This CDR3 has 14 residues. Germline CDR1 MDHEN, CDR2 SYDVKM. CDR3 residues: CASSSGTQSYEQYF. The CDR3 DNA reads TGTGCCAGCAGTTCCGGGACGCAAAGCTACGAGCAGTACTTC.

The V call is TRBV4-2, the J call TRBJ2-2; no clear D. The CDR3 has 14 residues. Germline V gives CDR1 LGHNA, CDR2 YNFKEQ. Trimming left V 8 bases short and J 5 bases short, with 15 bases between. For the CDR3, the DNA is TGTGCCAGCGCGCCCGTGTGGGGTACCGGGGAGCTGTTTTTT. Protein product: CASAPVWGTGELFF.

The V gene is TRBV20-1, the J gene TRBJ2-3; 9 bases agree with TRBD1. From germline, CDR1 is DFQATT and CDR2 SNEGSKA (reference sequence). CDR3 length equals 16 residues. The V gene end was trimmed by 6 bases and the J gene end by 4 bases; junction bases not matched to a gene: 14. CDR3 DNA sequence: TGCAGTGCAGGGGGCGGGACAGGGCGAGATGCAGATACGCAGTATTTT. It yields the protein CSAGGGTGRDADTQYF.

This clonotype occurred a few times. V is TRBV15 and J is TRBJ1-6; D ambiguous. The CDR3 totals 16 residues. The germline V gene has CDR1 LNHNV and CDR2 YYDKDF (reference sequence). The germline V and J ends were trimmed by 1 base and 7 bases, with 14 bases remaining between them. Written as DNA, the CDR3 is TGTGCCACCAGCAGAGTTTTCCGGACGAACAATTCACCCCTCCACTTT. Protein sequence: CATSRVFRTNNSPLHF.

In its sample, this clonotype was seen many times. This rearrangement joins TRBV7-2 to TRBJ2-2; 10 positions match TRBD2. The CDR3 has 17 residues. CDR1 and CDR2 from the germline V gene are SGHTA and FQGNSA. J lost 5 bases, V lost 0 bases, and 6 bases had no gene match. CDR3 loop: CASSLAGTSVLTGELFF. The CDR3 DNA reads TGTGCCAGCAGCTTAGCCGGGACTAGCGTATTAACCGGGGAGCTGTTTTTT. Supplemented by reference TRBV7-2 and TRBJ2-2, the full variable domain reads GAGVSQSPSNKVTEKGKDVELRCDPISGHTALYWYRQSLGQGLEFLIYFQGNSAPDKSGLPSDRFSAERTGGSVSTLTIQRTQQEDSAVYLCASSLAGTSVLTGELFFGEGSRLTVL.

The table lists this clonotype with many counts. V gene TRBV2 combines with J gene TRBJ2-7; 7 positions agree with TRBD1. The CDR3 consists of 15 residues. Trimming cost V 3 bases and J 5 bases; bases outside gene matches: 10. Germline CDR1 SNHLY, CDR2 FYNNEI. The DNA of the CDR3 is TGTGCCAGCAGTGATTACAGGGGACGGGGTGACGAGCAGTACTTC. This encodes CASSDYRGRGDEQYF.

Ten or more counts support this clonotype. V usage is TRBV20-1 and J usage is TRBJ2-5; TRBD2 agrees at 11 bases. The V gene end was trimmed by 6 bases and the J gene end by 4 bases; junction bases not matched to a gene: 7. Germline CDR1 reads DFQATT; CDR2 reads SNEGSKA (reference sequence). The CDR3 length is 14 residues. The chain's CDR3 is CSAKTSGARETQYF. In DNA form, the CDR3 reads TGCAGTGCAAAGACTAGCGGGGCTAGAGAGACCCAGTACTTC.

There are many counts of this clonotype. The chain joins TRBV28 to TRBJ1-1; D call uncertain. The ends were cut back, 8 bases at V and 0 bases at J, with 10 bases in the middle. The CDR3 has 13 residues. CDR1 and CDR2 from the germline V gene are MDHEN and SYDVKM. The CDR3 DNA reads TGTGCCAGCTCGGTCGGGATGAACACTGAAGCTTTCTTT. This translates into CASSVGMNTEAFF. Complete variable domain (other parts from reference TRBV28 and TRBJ1-1): DVKVTQSSRYLVKRTGEKVFLECVQDMDHENMFWYRQDPGLGLRLIYFSYDVKMKEKGDIPEGYSVSREKKERFSLILESASTNQTSMYLCASSVGMNTEAFFGQGTRLTVV.

This clonotype came up many times. The genes are TRBV28 and TRBJ2-2; 12 bases match TRBD2. Germline CDR1 is MDHEN and CDR2 is SYDVKM. V was pared by 7 bases and J by 6 bases, with 3 bases of the junction left unmatched. The CDR3 sequence is 14 residues long. The CDR3 nucleotides read TGTGCCAGCATCCTAGCGGGAGGGCCCGGGGAGCTGTTTTTT. This codes for CASILAGGPGELFF.

This clonotype occurred a few times. V is TRBV5-5 and J is TRBJ1-4; D unresolved. The CDR3 spans 16 residues. Trimming removed 0 bases at V and 0 bases at J, with 9 bases between. Germline V gene sequence: CDR1 SGHKS, CDR2 YYEKEE (reference sequence). The CDR3 DNA is TGTGCCAGCAGCTTGGTCGTTTGGGCAACTAATGAAAAACTGTTTTTT. Translation gives CASSLVVWATNEKLFF.

This clonotype was observed many times. The J gene is TRBJ1-2, the V gene TRBV5-8; 11 nucleotides match TRBD1. Germline loops: CDR1 SGHTS, CDR2 YDEGEE. V was pared by 4 bases and J by 2 bases, with 4 bases of the junction left unmatched. The CDR3 is made up of 15 amino acids. The CDR3 region is CASSRTGGWNYGYTF. The CDR3 nucleotides are TGTGCCAGCAGCCGGACAGGGGGCTGGAACTATGGCTACACCTTC.

Only one count was recorded for this clonotype. A much larger clone lies a single base off, so this may be a read error. The chain joins TRBV20-1 to TRBJ1-4, with D possibly TRBD1 on 5 matching bases. The CDR3 covers 14 residues. Germline V lookup: CDR1 DFQATT, CDR2 SNEGSKA (reference sequence). DNA of the CDR3: TGCAGTGCTAGAGATGTAGGGACTAATGAAAACCTGTTTTTT. Protein: CSARDVGTNENLFF.

The table lists this clonotype with many counts. The chain carries TRBV2 and TRBJ2-7, with 11 bases that match TRBD2. V lost 6 bases, J lost 2 bases, and 6 bases stayed unmatched. Germline-derived CDR1 and CDR2 are SNHLY and FYNNEI. This CDR3 spans 15 amino acids. The CDR3 protein is CASRSGTSGTYEQYF. The CDR3 bases are TGTGCCAGCAGGTCCGGGACTAGCGGAACCTACGAGCAGTACTTC.

The chain couples TRBV2 to TRBJ1-5; a possible D gene is TRBD1 (6 bases). Germline V gene sequence: CDR1 SNHLY, CDR2 FYNNEI. The CDR3 totals 14 residues. Trimming stripped 6 bases from V and 5 bases from J, with 14 bases between. The CDR3 region is CASRGGDPHQPQHF. The CDR3 DNA is TGTGCCAGCAGAGGGGGGGACCCCCATCAGCCCCAGCATTTT.

As to this clonotype: This may be a read error, as it is one base from a much larger clone. This chain uses TRBV6-5 with TRBJ2-7; D could derive from TRBD1 or TRBD2 (5 bases each). The CDR3 is 16 residues long. CDR1 is MNHEY and CDR2 is SVGAGI in the germline V gene. The CDR3 coding sequence is TGTGCCAACAGTTACTCACCCTCGGGACGGCTCTACGAGCAGTACTTC. Amino acid sequence: CANSYSPSGRLYEQYF.